Listed below are T cell receptor beta chains from one sample, sequenced in a study of blood T cell repertoires in COVID-19. The table came from immunoSEQ multiplex PCR; TCRdb's copy has only in-frame clones and leaves some out. The sample carries roughly 400,000 clones, 75% to 90% recorded once. Sequencing was performed on PBMCs or T cells enriched from blood (not recorded which). The receptors originated from a man aged 25 to 40 who had recovered from COVID-19. The CDR3 runs from the conserved cysteine through the conserved F or W. A D gene is named only where the DNA matches it firmly. Not all rows give a size; the values are once, few, many and, for expanded clones, a class.

D gene	clone size	J gene	V gene	CDR3 DNA	CDR3 protein
TRBD2	.	TRBJ2-7	TRBV7-2	TGTGCCAGCAGCTTAGGGGCGGGAGAAAGATACGAGCAGTACTTC	CASSLGAGERYEQYF
TRBD2	.	TRBJ2-2	TRBV5-5	TGTGCCAGCAGCCCCCGGACTAGCGGCACCGGGGAGCTGTTTTTT	CASSPRTSGTGELFF
TRBD2	.	TRBJ2-3	TRBV4-1	TGCGCCAGCAGCCAAGATAAATCATCCGGGACTATGTGGCCAGATACGCAGTATTTT	CASSQDKSSGTMWPDTQYF
TRBD2	.	TRBJ2-7	TRBV9	TGTGCCAGCAGCACCGGGACTAGCGGGAGTAGCTTACACTTC	CASSTGTSGSSLHF
TRBD2	.	TRBJ2-3	TRBV19	TGTGCCAGTAGTACCGGACTAGCGGGAGGGCCGGGAACAGATACGCAGTATTTT	CASSTGLAGGPGTDTQYF
TRBD1	.	TRBJ2-1	TRBV14	TGTGCCAGCAGCCTGCGGGACAGGGGACACAATGAGCAGTTCTTC	CASSLRDRGHNEQFF
TRBD2	.	TRBJ2-3	TRBV3-1/TRBV3-2	TGTGCCAGCAGCTACCGTTTGCTAGCGGGACGCACAGATACGCAGTATTTT	CASSYRLLAGRTDTQYF
TRBD1	.	TRBJ2-3	TRBV7-9	TGTGCCAGCAGCTCAAACTCGGGACAGGAGCTCACAGATACGCAGTATTTT	CASSSNSGQELTDTQYF
TRBD2	few	TRBJ2-1	TRBV3-1/TRBV3-2	TGTGCCAGCAGCCTGAGGACTAGCGGAGAGCAGTTCTTC	CASSLRTSGEQFF
.	.	TRBJ1-4	TRBV11-2	TGTGCCAGCAGCCCCAGTGTGAATGAAAAACTGTTTTTT	CASSPSVNEKLFF
.	.	TRBJ2-2	TRBV10-1	TGCGCCAGCAGTGAGTCTTCCAATTTTGCCGGGGAGCTGTTTTTT	CASSESSNFAGELFF
TRBD1	.	TRBJ1-2	TRBV29-1	TGCAGCGTTGAAGTTTGGGACAGCCCCTATGGCTACACCTTC	CSVEVWDSPYGYTF
TRBD1	few	TRBJ1-2	TRBV3-1/TRBV3-2	TGTGCCAGCAGCCACGACAGGGGAGTGGCGGACACCCGGTTGAGCGGCTACACCTTC	CASSHDRGVADTRLSGYTF
TRBD1	.	TRBJ1-1	TRBV4-1	TGCGCCAGCAGCCAAGCCTTGGGACAGGGGGACGGGGACACTGAAGCTTTCTTT	CASSQALGQGDGDTEAFF